The 31 T cell receptor beta chains below all came from one sample that was sequenced in a study of vaccination and CD4 T cells after COVID-19 (dated by TCRdb to between 2021 and 2022). What this sample's time point label stands for: late sampling 161 to 241 days after vaccination in three convalescent patients. The sample's treatment or condition label, decoded: roughly 10-day PBMC culture with coronavirus spike peptide pools or control peptides (ViraFEST assay). These receptors lack a known antigen. Library construction relied on PCR. The data were produced on an Illumina iSeq 100. At the Johns Hopkins FTIC core, DNA from the cultured CD4+ T cells underwent TCR sequencing with the Oncomine TCR Beta short-read assay. In-frame beta chains were kept once TCRdb had trimmed the public reads at Q25 with fastp and called clones with MiXCR. Duplicate CDR3 protein sequences are folded into a single record with the most common DNA and genes. In all, the sample holds 15,000 to 20,000 distinct CDR3 sequences, and 45% to 65% of those were seen once. The top ten clones comprise roughly 18% of the sample.

The starting material was CD4+ T cells from blood, cultured in vitro, obtained about 7 months after SARS-CoV-2 vaccination. The receptors come from a human donor who had recovered from COVID-19.

The chain uses TRBV20-1 and TRBJ2-2; D is undetermined. There are 13 residues in the CDR3. The germline V gene encodes CDR1 DFQATT and CDR2 SNEGSKA (reference sequence). V was shortened by 2 bases and J by 6 bases, with 10 bases between the two germline ends. CDR3 nucleotide sequence: TGCAGTGCTAGACGGGTTTCCGCCGGGGAGCTGTTTTTT. Translation gives CSARRVSAGELFF.

This clonotype has only a few counts. The V call is TRBV7-2, the J call TRBJ2-2, with TRBD2 matching over 7 bases. After removal of 1 base from V and 4 bases from J, the junction contained 6 bases not matched to a gene. The CDR3 loop spans 16 amino acids. CDR1 and CDR2 (germline): SGHTA, FQGNSA. The CDR3 reads CASSLVVGLPTGELFF. CDR3 in DNA: TGTGCCAGCAGCTTAGTCGTGGGACTACCCACCGGGGAGCTGTTTTTT. The full variable domain, in which reference TRBV7-2 and TRBJ2-2 provide the parts outside the CDR3, is GAGVSQSPSNKVTEKGKDVELRCDPISGHTALYWYRQSLGQGLEFLIYFQGNSAPDKSGLPSDRFSAERTGGSVSTLTIQRTQQEDSAVYLCASSLVVGLPTGELFFGEGSRLTVL.

The CDR3: CASSEAQGAFGYTF. DNA of the CDR3: TGTGCCAGCAGTGAAGCCCAGGGGGCGTTTGGCTACACCTTC. The chain joins TRBV6-1 to TRBJ1-2; 8 positions agree with TRBD1. Germline V gene sequence: CDR1 MNHNS, CDR2 SASEGT. This CDR3 is 14 amino acids long. The V and J ends lost 0 bases and 7 bases, in that order; junction bases with no gene match: 4.

The chain combines TRBV20-1 with TRBJ1-3, with 8 bases that match TRBD1. The germline V gene has CDR1 DFQATT and CDR2 SNEGSKA (reference sequence). The V and J ends lost 6 bases and 4 bases, in that order; junction bases with no gene match: 11. The CDR3 runs to 15 residues. CDR3 in DNA: TGCAGTGCAAAGACCCAGGGGGCGAGGGGAAACACCATATATTTT. Translating it yields CSAKTQGARGNTIYF.

This chain uses TRBV4-2 with TRBJ2-3; D call uncertain. The CDR3 covers 16 residues. CDR1 is LGHNA and CDR2 is YNFKEQ in the germline V gene. V was cut by 0 bases and J by 0 bases, with 10 bases left in between. CDR3 protein: CASSQDRLASTDTQYF. In DNA form, the CDR3 reads TGTGCCAGCAGCCAAGATCGTTTAGCTAGCACAGATACGCAGTATTTT.

The chain couples TRBV7-3 to TRBJ2-1; no reliable D call. The CDR3 runs to 15 residues. Germline V gene data show CDR1 as SGHTA and CDR2 as FQGTGA. Trimming stripped 3 bases from V and 4 bases from J, with 13 bases between. The CDR3 sequence is CASSFGPLPYNEQFF. DNA for the CDR3: TGTGCCAGCAGCTTCGGGCCCTTACCTTACAATGAGCAGTTCTTC.

The J gene is TRBJ2-1, the V gene TRBV7-2; 7 nucleotides line up with TRBD1. With V trimmed by 5 bases and J by 4 bases, 2 bases remained unmatched. The germline CDR1 and CDR2 sequences are SGHTA and FQGNSA. CDR3 length: 13 amino acids. The CDR3 loop is CASSRQGYNEQFF. The CDR3 DNA follows: TGTGCCAGCAGCCGACAGGGATACAATGAGCAGTTCTTC.

The chain carries TRBV7-2 and TRBJ1-2, with D maybe TRBD1 (5 bases). Germline values: CDR1 SGHTA, CDR2 FQGNSA. Between the trimmed V and J ends, which lost 3 bases and 7 bases, there was a span of 12 bases. The CDR3 has 13 amino acids. The CDR3 bases are TGTGCCAGCAGCTTTTCAGGGTTAGCTGGCTACACCTTC. This encodes CASSFSGLAGYTF.

The V call is TRBV2, the J call TRBJ1-5; tentatively, D is TRBD1 (6 bases). V lost 5 bases to trimming and J lost 6 bases, with 8 bases between them. This CDR3 contains 12 residues. In germline, CDR1 is SNHLY, CDR2 FYNNEI. DNA of the CDR3: TGTGCCAGCAGTTCGGACAGTCAGCCCCAGCATTTT. Protein: CASSSDSQPQHF. The whole variable domain, filled in from reference TRBV2 and TRBJ1-5, reads EPEVTQTPSHQVTQMGQEVILRCVPISNHLYFYWYRQILGQKVEFLVSFYNNEISEKSEIFDDQFSVERPDGSNFTLKIRSTKLEDSAMYFCASSSDSQPQHFGDGTRLSIL.

CDR3 loop: CASTGGRESKTQYF. CDR3 nucleotide sequence: TGTGCCAGCACGGGCGGCAGGGAATCCAAGACCCAGTACTTC. V and J are TRBV2 and TRBJ2-5, with D maybe TRBD1 (5 bases). Trimming cost V 7 bases and J 6 bases, with 18 bases left between them. The CDR3 extends over 14 amino acids. The V gene's germline CDR1 is SNHLY and CDR2 FYNNEI. The complete variable domain, with remaining parts taken from reference TRBV2 and TRBJ2-5, reads EPEVTQTPSHQVTQMGQEVILRCVPISNHLYFYWYRQILGQKVEFLVSFYNNEISEKSEIFDDQFSVERPDGSNFTLKIRSTKLEDSAMYFCASTGGRESKTQYFGPGTRLLVL.

The sample holds a few counts of this clonotype. The J gene is TRBJ2-3, the V gene TRBV24-1; 13 bases fit TRBD2. V lost 3 bases and J lost 4; bases outside the gene matches: 6. The germline V gene encodes CDR1 KGHDR and CDR2 SFDVKD. This CDR3 is 17 amino acids long. CDR3 DNA: TGTGCCACCAGTGATGGGGGGACTAGCGGGGCGGCAGATACGCAGTATTTT. It translates to CATSDGGTSGAADTQYF.

V and J are TRBV7-3 and TRBJ2-3; 12 bases match TRBD2. J was trimmed by 8 bases and V by 0 bases; bases with no gene match: 6. The germline V gene encodes CDR1 SGHTA and CDR2 FQGTGA. The length of the CDR3 is 16 residues. CDR3 region: CASSLTGTSGLGTQYF. CDR3 bases: TGTGCCAGCAGCTTAACGGGGACTAGCGGGTTGGGTACGCAGTATTTT.

This chain joins TRBV2 and TRBJ2-7; 7 positions agree with TRBD1. This CDR3 is 14 amino acids long. Germline V lookup: CDR1 SNHLY, CDR2 FYNNEI. The junction had 6 bases not matched to a gene; V was cut back by 3 bases and J by 4 bases. CDR3 sequence reads: CASSEQGVSYEQYF. The CDR3 nucleotides are TGTGCCAGCAGTGAGCAGGGGGTATCTTACGAGCAGTACTTC. The variable domain in full, with the rest retrieved from reference TRBV2 and TRBJ2-7, is EPEVTQTPSHQVTQMGQEVILRCVPISNHLYFYWYRQILGQKVEFLVSFYNNEISEKSEIFDDQFSVERPDGSNFTLKIRSTKLEDSAMYFCASSEQGVSYEQYFGPGTRLTVT.

In its sample, this clonotype was seen once. The chain joins TRBV11-3 to TRBJ2-3; possibly TRBD1 for D (6 bases). The germline gives CDR1 SGHNT, CDR2 YENEEA. The CDR3 has 13 residues. The V end was cut by 3 bases, the J end by 5 bases, with 9 bases between. This CDR3 is CASSFRGGDTQYF. CDR3 nucleotide sequence: TGTGCCAGCAGCTTTCGAGGGGGAGATACGCAGTATTTT.

J is TRBJ2-5 and V is TRBV7-2; D perhaps matches TRBD1 (5 bases). The V end was cut by 5 bases, the J end by 4 bases, with 11 bases between. The germline V gene has CDR1 SGHTA and CDR2 FQGNSA. This CDR3 region has 13 residues. The CDR3 spells CASSPGWLETQYF. CDR3 nucleotide sequence: TGTGCCAGCAGCCCAGGGTGGTTAGAGACCCAGTACTTC.

This chain links TRBV20-1 with TRBJ2-7; 7 nucleotides match TRBD2. CDR1 is DFQATT and CDR2 is SNEGSKA in the germline V gene (reference sequence). The CDR3 runs to 15 residues. V dropped 4 bases and J dropped 0; count of bases not matched to a gene: 9. The CDR3 here is CSATVGGGDSYEQYF. As DNA, the CDR3 is TGCAGTGCTACGGTGGGTGGGGGGGACTCCTACGAGCAGTACTTC.

The CDR3 DNA sequence: TGTGCCAGTAGTATACAACGACGTGTGGGAGCTTTCTTT. It translates to CASSIQRRVGAFF. The rearrangement uses TRBV19 and TRBJ1-1; D not resolved. This CDR3 spans 13 amino acids. Germline CDR1 is LNHDA and CDR2 is SQIVND (reference sequence). Trimming took 2 bases from V and 10 from J, leaving 14 bases between them.

The V call is TRBV6-1, the J call TRBJ1-3; D gene unclear. The CDR3 totals 13 residues. Deletions cut 4 bases from V and 3 bases from J, with 7 bases between. CDR1 and CDR2 (germline): MNHNS, SASEGT. In nucleotides, the CDR3 is TGTGCCAGCAGTGTGGATAATGGAAACACCATATATTTT. This gives the protein CASSVDNGNTIYF.

The V gene is TRBV6-1, the J gene TRBJ1-6; D is ambiguous. V lost 6 bases to trimming and J lost 9 bases, with 12 bases between them. This CDR3 spans 13 amino acids. CDR1 and CDR2 (germline): MNHNS, SASEGT. The chain's CDR3 is CASSIGLSSPLHF. The CDR3 DNA reads as TGTGCCAGCAGCATAGGACTGTCTTCACCCCTCCACTTT.

The chain has TRBV5-4 and TRBJ2-7; 12 bases map to TRBD2. The CDR3 is made up of 16 amino acids. With 0 bases clipped from V and 5 bases from J, the junction kept 6 bases outside the gene matches. Germline CDR1 is SGHNT and CDR2 is YYREEE (reference sequence). CDR3 sequence reads: CASSLALAGGPDEQYF. Here the CDR3 DNA reads TGTGCCAGCAGCTTGGCTCTAGCGGGAGGGCCAGACGAGCAGTACTTC. The variable domain in full, with the rest retrieved from reference TRBV5-4 and TRBJ2-7, is ETGVTQSPTHLIKTRGQQVTLRCSSQSGHNTVSWYQQALGQGPQFIFQYYREEENGRGNFPPRFSGLQFPNYSSELNVNALELDDSALYLCASSLALAGGPDEQYFGPGTRLTVT.

The chain uses TRBV5-5 and TRBJ1-6; D is perhaps TRBD1 (5 bases). The CDR3 contains 13 residues. CDR1 and CDR2 (germline): SGHKS, YYEKEE (reference sequence). V was shortened by 5 bases and J by 9 bases, with 12 bases between the two germline ends. The CDR3 here is CASRGVVRSPLHF. The CDR3 DNA reads as TGTGCCAGCAGAGGGGTCGTACGTTCACCCCTCCACTTT.

CDR3 sequence (DNA): TGTGCCAGCAGGGAACCCAGGACAGGGGCCTCACACCGCTATGGCTACACCTTC. Its protein is CASREPRTGASHRYGYTF. The rearrangement uses TRBV6-4 and TRBJ1-2, with TRBD1 identical over 9 bases. Per the germline V gene, CDR1 is MRHNA and CDR2 is SNTAGT. This CDR3 spans 18 amino acids. Germline trimming cut 6 bases from V and 4 bases from J; bases unmatched to any gene: 18.

The J gene is TRBJ2-5, the V gene TRBV11-3; TRBD1 matches 10 bases. The CDR3 covers 15 residues. Trimming cost V 5 bases and J 3 bases; bases outside gene matches: 6. Germline assignment: CDR1 SGHNT and CDR2 YENEEA. The CDR3 nucleotides are TGTGCCAGCAGCCTCCGGGACAGGGGTGAAGAGACCCAGTACTTC. This translates into CASSLRDRGEETQYF.

This clonotype was observed a few times. The gene calls are TRBV6-2 or TRBV6-3 and TRBJ2-7; no definite D call. CDR1 and CDR2 (germline): MNHEY, SVGEGT. CDR3 length: 14 residues. Trimming removed 2 bases from V and 2 bases from J, with 10 bases in between. The chain's CDR3 is CASSYDFRPYEQYF. The CDR3 DNA is TGTGCCAGCAGTTACGACTTCCGCCCCTACGAGCAGTACTTC.

The table lists this clonotype with a few counts. The rearrangement links TRBV6-2 or TRBV6-3 to TRBJ1-3; D gene uncertain. With 6 bases removed from V and 4 bases from J, the gap between germline ends came to 13 bases. Per germline, CDR1 MNHEY and CDR2 SVGEGT. CDR3 length equals 14 residues. CDR3 sequence reads: CASSNTRLGNTIYF. CDR3 DNA sequence: TGTGCCAGCAGCAACACCCGCTTGGGAAACACCATATATTTT.

The genes are TRBV11-1 and TRBJ2-7; 8 positions agree with TRBD2. Looked up from germline, CDR1 is SGHAT and CDR2 is FQDESV (reference sequence). V gave up 8 bases and J gave up 4 bases; unmatched junction bases: 7. This CDR3 is 13 amino acids long. The CDR3 loop reads CASSRGLVYEQYF. The CDR3 bases are TGTGCCAGCTCCCGGGGACTAGTTTACGAGCAGTACTTC.

The J gene is TRBJ2-5, the V gene TRBV14, with D possibly being TRBD1 (6 bases). CDR1 is SGHDN and CDR2 is FVKESK in the germline V gene. The CDR3 has 14 amino acids. V lost 6 bases to trimming and J lost 5 bases, with 16 bases between them. The CDR3 loop reads CASSPDRSEETQYF. The CDR3 region has the DNA TGTGCCAGCAGTCCTGACAGGAGTGAGGAGACCCAGTACTTC.

This chain joins TRBV3-1 and TRBJ1-2; TRBD1 is a possible D gene (6 bases). This CDR3 is built from 19 residues. CDR1 LGHDT and CDR2 YNNKEL come from the germline V gene (reference sequence). Trimming removed 4 bases from V and 0 bases from J, with 24 bases in between. The CDR3 here is CASSPVELTGRGANYGYTF. As DNA, the CDR3 is TGTGCCAGCAGCCCCGTCGAGCTCACAGGGAGAGGGGCTAACTATGGCTACACCTTC.

This chain uses TRBV7-8 with TRBJ2-7; 7 bases are a match to TRBD2. The V gene's germline CDR1 is SGHVS and CDR2 FQNEAQ. CDR3 size: 12 residues. The V gene end was trimmed by 5 bases and the J gene end by 13 bases; junction bases not matched to a gene: 11. This CDR3 reads CASSLLSGAVYF. DNA for the CDR3: TGTGCCAGCAGCCTATTGAGCGGGGCCGTCTACTTC.

The chain couples TRBV10-3 to TRBJ1-3, with D possibly TRBD1 on 5 matching bases. This CDR3 has 15 residues. The V gene's germline CDR1 is ENHRY and CDR2 SYGVKD. The germline V and J ends were trimmed by 0 bases and 4 bases, with 10 bases remaining between them. CDR3 loop: CAISESPAGGNTIYF. In nucleotides, the CDR3 is TGTGCCATCAGTGAGTCCCCGGCAGGGGGAAACACCATATATTTT.

The rearrangement uses TRBV7-9 and TRBJ2-5, with a possible D match to TRBD2 (6 bases). The CDR3 spans 16 residues. Germline V gene lookup returns CDR1 SEHNR and CDR2 FQNEAQ (reference sequence). Trimming cost V 5 bases and J 7 bases, with 23 bases left between them. CDR3 DNA: TGTGCCAGCAGCCGGGTCCATGGACGGGGGATCGGGACCCAGTACTTC. It is translated as CASSRVHGRGIGTQYF.